The 8 T cell receptor beta chains listed next were all sequenced from one sample in a study of regulatory T cells in long-lasting Graves disease. Regarding time point: newly diagnosed GD, antithyroid drugs for less than 3 months. Scientists built the TCR library using RNA that was extracted from PBMCs. Arm-PCR of CDR3 regions with iRepertoire HTBI primers generated TCR beta libraries. TCRdb reanalysed the multiplex PCR reads using MiXCR and keeps one entry per CDR3 protein. The profile shows fewer than 400,000 distinct CDR3 sequences, 15% to 20% of them singletons. Sequencing used peripheral blood mononuclear cells (PBMCs), obtained at new diagnosis, from a patient treated with antithyroid drugs. The source is a female donor with Graves disease.

The rearrangement joins TRBV28 to TRBJ2-5; a weak D match, TRBD1 (6 bases). Germline V gives CDR1 MDHEN, CDR2 SYDVKM. The V gene lost 5 bases and the J gene lost 5 bases, with 18 bases spanning the gap. This CDR3 is 15 amino acids long. For the CDR3, the DNA is TGTGCCAGCAGTCCGACCGGGACAATCGAGGAGACCCAGTACTTC. It is translated as CASSPTGTIEETQYF. Combining the CDR3 with reference TRBV28 and TRBJ2-5 gives the whole variable domain DVKVTQSSRYLVKRTGEKVFLECVQDMDHENMFWYRQDPGLGLRLIYFSYDVKMKEKGDIPEGYSVSREKKERFSLILESASTNQTSMYLCASSPTGTIEETQYFGPGTRLLVL.

This chain uses TRBV2 with TRBJ2-5, with TRBD1 identical over 8 bases. V was pared by 5 bases and J by 5 bases, with 7 bases of the junction left unmatched. The germline gives CDR1 SNHLY, CDR2 FYNNEI. This CDR3 has 14 residues. The CDR3 here is CASSSTGAYETQYF. Written as DNA, the CDR3 is TGTGCCAGCAGTTCGACAGGGGCGTACGAGACCCAGTACTTC.

This clonotype appeared many times. The chain links TRBV10-3 to TRBJ1-5, with D possibly TRBD1 on 6 matching bases. The CDR3 is 13 residues long. Per the germline V gene, CDR1 is ENHRY and CDR2 is SYGVKD. The V end was cut by 8 bases, the J end by 11 bases, with 19 bases between. The CDR3 region is CAIGEGQTKSQHF. The DNA for the CDR3 is TGTGCCATCGGGGAAGGACAGACAAAGTCCCAGCATTTT.

This clonotype was counted at least ten times. The rearrangement links TRBV11-2 to TRBJ1-5, with D possibly matching TRBD1 (5 bases). V was clipped by 5 bases and J by 0 bases, with 11 bases between them. The germline V gene encodes CDR1 SGHAT and CDR2 FQNNGV. The CDR3 runs to 15 residues. The CDR3: CASSRVGASNQPQHF. CDR3 bases: TGTGCCAGCAGCCGCGTCGGGGCTAGCAATCAGCCCCAGCATTTT.

This clonotype was recorded many times. CDR3 loop: CASSLGPYSYNEQFF. The DNA of the CDR3 is TGTGCCAGCAGCCTCGGACCCTACTCCTACAATGAGCAGTTCTTC. This chain connects TRBV11-2 to TRBJ2-1; D not certain. This CDR3 contains 15 residues. Germline V gives CDR1 SGHAT, CDR2 FQNNGV. V dropped 5 bases and J dropped 0 bases, with 11 bases sitting between them.

As to this clonotype: Its ends do not fully match the called genes, so a read error is possible. The rearrangement uses TRBV6-5 and TRBJ1-4; the match to TRBD1 covers 9 bases. Germline V lookup: CDR1 MNHEY, CDR2 SVGAGI. CDR3 length: 17 residues. Here the CDR3 reads CVSSYLGVSGTGEKLFF. The CDR3 coding sequence is TGTGTCAGCAGTTACCTCGGTGTCTCCGGGACAGGGGAAAAACTGTTTTTT.

This clonotype showed up many times. The chain uses TRBV27 and TRBJ2-3; TRBD2 matches 7 bases. The CDR3 contains 17 residues. The trim removed 5 bases at V and 0 bases at J, leaving 11 bases unmatched. Per germline, CDR1 MNHEY and CDR2 SMNVEV (reference sequence). The CDR3 region has the DNA TGTGCCAGCAGTCCCGGGGCCCTAGCGGCAAGCACAGATACGCAGTATTTT. Its protein product is CASSPGALAASTDTQYF.

This chain joins TRBV24-1 and TRBJ2-4; D may be TRBD2 (5 bases). Per the germline V gene, CDR1 is KGHDR and CDR2 is SFDVKD. The CDR3 length is 13 residues. The V end lost 4 bases, the J end lost 8 bases, and 11 bases lay between the germline ends. The CDR3 loop reads CATSDRGWDIQYF. CDR3 nucleotide sequence: TGTGCCACCAGTGACCGGGGTTGGGACATTCAGTACTTC.